Below are 28 T cell receptor beta chains sequenced from a single sample in a study of blood T cell repertoires in COVID-19. Sequencing was performed with immunoSEQ multiplex PCR; in TCRdb, only in-frame clones are kept and a portion is missing. There are roughly 350,000 clones in the sample; around nine tenths occur only once, and roughly 3.5% lies in the top ten. Input material: peripheral blood. The receptors here all came from a woman between 18 and 29 years old who had recovered from COVID-19.

This chain links TRBV10-3 with TRBJ2-3; 9 bases agree with TRBD2. The CDR3 is 19 amino acids. Germline-derived CDR1 and CDR2 are ENHRY and SYGVKD. V was pared by 6 bases and J by 2 bases, with 18 bases of the junction left unmatched. The CDR3 DNA follows: TGTGCCATCAGCGCGCACCTTCCGGGGCGGGAGGGAGTCACAGATACGCAGTATTTT. As protein: CAISAHLPGREGVTDTQYF.

This sequence joins TRBV5-1 and TRBJ2-3, with TRBD2 identical over 12 bases. CDR1 and CDR2 from the germline V gene are SGHRS and YFSETQ. The CDR3 runs 17 residues. After removal of 4 bases from V and 4 bases from J, the junction contained 10 bases not matched to a gene. This CDR3 is CASSLTSGRVGADTQYF. The CDR3 DNA follows: TGCGCCAGCAGCCTGACTAGCGGGAGAGTTGGCGCAGATACGCAGTATTTT.

This clone has only a few counts. V is TRBV24-1 and J is TRBJ2-3; TRBD2 agrees at 8 bases. The junction had 6 bases not matched to a gene; V was cut back by 0 bases and J by 2 bases. The CDR3 spans 17 residues. The germline V gene has CDR1 KGHDR and CDR2 SFDVKD. CDR3 sequence reads: CATSDLRAGEFTDTQYF. The DNA of the CDR3 is TGTGCCACCAGTGATTTGAGAGCGGGAGAGTTCACAGATACGCAGTATTTT.

The chain recombines TRBV6-5 with TRBJ2-1; D perhaps matches TRBD2 (5 bases). Germline CDR1 MNHEY, CDR2 SVGAGI. The V and J ends lost 7 bases and 11 bases respectively, with 18 bases between them. CDR3 length: 13 amino acids. The CDR3 sequence is CASNPGGSGKQFF. The CDR3 bases are TGTGCCAGCAATCCCGGCGGGTCCGGGAAGCAGTTCTTC.

The rearrangement joins TRBV29-1 to TRBJ1-2; TRBD1 might be the D (6 bases). V gave up 7 bases and J gave up 8 bases, with 17 bases separating them. Germline V gives CDR1 SQVTM, CDR2 ANQGSEA. The CDR3 sequence is 12 residues long. The CDR3: CSAERGSWGYTF. As DNA, the CDR3 is TGCAGCGCCGAAAGGGGGTCCTGGGGCTACACCTTC.

The chain uses TRBV11-2 and TRBJ2-3; maybe TRBD1 (6 bases). The V gene's germline CDR1 is SGHAT and CDR2 FQNNGV. The V end was cut by 8 bases, the J end by 0 bases, with 18 bases between. The CDR3 covers 16 residues. CDR3 loop: CASGRMDSLSTDTQYF. The CDR3 coding sequence is TGTGCCAGCGGCCGGATGGACAGCCTTAGCACAGATACGCAGTATTTT.

The CDR3 DNA follows: TGCGCCAGCAGCCAAAGGACTAGCGGGAGGGGACCCTACAATGAGCAGTTCTTC. Residues: CASSQRTSGRGPYNEQFF. The J gene is TRBJ2-1, the V gene TRBV4-1; 15 bases are a match to TRBD2. The germline V gene encodes CDR1 MGHRA and CDR2 YSYEKL. This CDR3 is built from 18 residues. The J segment lost 2 bases and the V segment lost 2 bases, leaving 4 bases of the junction unmatched.

The gene calls are TRBV3-1 (or the pseudogene TRBV3-2) and TRBJ1-2; D is perhaps TRBD1 (6 bases). CDR1 is LGHDT and CDR2 is YNNKEL in the germline V gene (reference sequence). Trimming left V 5 bases short and J 4 bases short, with 11 bases between. This CDR3 region has 13 residues. CDR3: CASSLKGVYGYTF. The CDR3, as DNA: TGTGCCAGCAGCTTAAAGGGGGTCTATGGCTACACCTTC.

This chain joins TRBV19 and TRBJ1-1; the D gene is possibly TRBD1 (6 bases). V was cut by 4 bases and J by 1 base, with 10 bases left in between. The CDR3 loop spans 14 amino acids. In germline, CDR1 is LNHDA, CDR2 SQIVND (reference sequence). The CDR3 region is CASSKQGRNTEAFF. In nucleotides, the CDR3 is TGTGCCAGTAGTAAACAGGGCAGGAACACTGAAGCTTTCTTT.

This clone has only a few counts. This chain uses TRBV28 with TRBJ2-4; 7 nucleotides agree with TRBD2. The junction had 12 bases not matched to a gene; V was cut back by 5 bases and J by 8 bases. The CDR3 has 15 residues. Germline CDR1 is MDHEN and CDR2 is SYDVKM. CDR3 loop: CASSERAGAKDIQYF. The CDR3 DNA is TGTGCCAGCAGTGAACGGGCGGGAGCAAAAGACATTCAGTACTTC.

V gene TRBV12-5 combines with J gene TRBJ1-2, with a weak D call TRBD1 (5 bases). The germline V gene encodes CDR1 LGHNT and CDR2 FRNRAP. This CDR3 is 17 amino acids long. V was clipped by 0 bases and J by 1 base, with 15 bases between them. The CDR3 bases are TGTGCTAGTGGTTTGGTACTGGGAGGGGAGGGTAACTATGGCTACACCTTC. Protein: CASGLVLGGEGNYGYTF.

This clone was seen a few times. The V and J genes are TRBV6-2 or TRBV6-3 and TRBJ2-1, with 10 bases matching TRBD2. The V segment lost 5 bases and the J segment 5 bases; nucleotides outside the gene matches: 6. The CDR3 totals 15 residues. Germline loops: CDR1 MNHEY, CDR2 SVGEGT. The CDR3 coding sequence is TGTGCCAGCAGTAAACCGGGACTAGCGCACAATGAGCAGTTCTTC. Its translation: CASSKPGLAHNEQFF.

J is TRBJ1-1 and V is TRBV18, with 8 bases identical to TRBD1. The V segment lost 6 bases and the J segment 1 base; nucleotides outside the gene matches: 13. This CDR3 comprises 17 residues. CDR1 and CDR2 (germline): KGHSH, LQKENI. CDR3 loop: CASSPRAGGSSNTEAFF. As DNA, the CDR3 is TGTGCCAGCTCCCCCCGGGCAGGGGGCTCCTCGAACACTGAAGCTTTCTTT. Filled out from reference TRBV18 and TRBJ1-1, the complete variable domain reads NAGVMQNPRHLVRRRGQEARLRCSPMKGHSHVYWYRQLPEEGLKFMVYLQKENIIDESGMPKERFSAEFPKEGPSILRIQQVVRGDSAAYFCASSPRAGGSSNTEAFFGQGTRLTVV.

The chain combines TRBV5-4 with TRBJ2-2; the D is unclear. Germline-derived CDR1 and CDR2 are SGHNT and YYREEE (reference sequence). The CDR3 sequence is 13 residues long. V shed 0 bases and J shed 4 bases, with 4 bases lying between them. In DNA, the CDR3 is TGTGCCAGCAGCTTGGAGAGCACCGGGGAGCTGTTTTTT. Translating it yields CASSLESTGELFF.

The chain couples TRBV9 to TRBJ1-1, with D uncertain. Germline-derived CDR1 and CDR2 are SGDLS and YYNGEE. Deletions cut 5 bases from V and 1 base from J, with 9 bases between. The CDR3 length is 13 residues. The CDR3 loop is CASSRAGNTEAFF. CDR3 DNA: TGTGCCAGCAGTAGAGCGGGGAACACTGAAGCTTTCTTT.

This chain links TRBV21-1 with TRBJ1-5; TRBD1 is the table's D call, not checked against the DNA. TRBV21-1 is labeled a pseudogene. The CDR3 spans 16 residues. The CDR3: CASSARGCDSNQPQHF. The CDR3 DNA sequence: TGTGCCAGCAGCGCCAGGGGGTGTGATAGCAATCAGCCCCAGCATTTT.

V gene TRBV6-5 combines with J gene TRBJ1-4; 7 bases match TRBD1. The junction had 13 bases not matched to a gene; V was cut back by 7 bases and J by 8 bases. CDR1 MNHEY and CDR2 SVGAGI come from the germline V gene. The CDR3 spans 15 residues. This CDR3 is CASKIRGRVNEKLFF. The CDR3 coding sequence is TGTGCCAGCAAAATTAGGGGGCGCGTGAACGAAAAACTGTTTTTT.

The V and J genes are TRBV4-3 and TRBJ1-1, with 7 bases aligning to TRBD1. The CDR3 runs to 17 residues. From germline, CDR1 is LGHNA and CDR2 YSLEER. J gave up 1 base and V 0 bases, and 8 bases lay outside the gene matches. CDR3: CASSQDHPEGANTEAFF. Here the CDR3 DNA reads TGCGCCAGCAGCCAAGATCACCCGGAGGGGGCGAACACTGAAGCTTTCTTT.

The V call is TRBV27, the J call TRBJ1-1; D ambiguous. Germline CDR1 and CDR2: MNHEY and SMNVEV (reference sequence). CDR3 length: 13 residues. V was shortened by 5 bases and J by 1 base, with 8 bases between the two germline ends. The CDR3 sequence is CASSQVWNTEAFF. For the CDR3, the DNA is TGTGCCAGCAGTCAGGTATGGAACACTGAAGCTTTCTTT.

The chain recombines TRBV5-4 with TRBJ2-2; D ambiguous. V lost 0 bases, J lost 7 bases, and 7 bases lay in between. CDR1 and CDR2 (germline): SGHNT, YYREEE (reference sequence). CDR3 length: 13 residues. The CDR3 is CASSLVSGGELFF. The CDR3 coding sequence is TGTGCCAGCAGCTTGGTATCCGGCGGGGAGCTGTTTTTT.

V gene TRBV25-1 combines with J gene TRBJ2-1; 14 nucleotides line up with TRBD2. CDR3 size: 16 residues. In germline, CDR1 is MGHDK, CDR2 SYGVNS. V lost 1 base to trimming and J lost 12 bases; unmatched junction nucleotides: 8. The CDR3 bases are TGTGCCAGCAGTGAATTCTTAGGGACTAGCGGGAGAGGGCAGTTCTTC. Translation: CASSEFLGTSGRGQFF.

The chain links TRBV30 to TRBJ1-1, with 7 bases that match TRBD1. Looked up from germline, CDR1 is GTSNPN and CDR2 is SVGIG (reference sequence). J lost 4 bases, V lost 4 bases, and 9 bases had no gene match. CDR3 size: 14 residues. The CDR3 region has the DNA TGTGCCTGGAAGACAGGGAGTGAGGGCACTGAAGCTTTCTTT. Residues: CAWKTGSEGTEAFF.

V is TRBV18 and J is TRBJ2-1; tentative D call: TRBD1 (5 bases). V dropped 3 bases and J dropped 8 bases, with 11 bases sitting between them. The germline gives CDR1 KGHSH, CDR2 LQKENI. The CDR3 runs to 13 residues. For the CDR3, the DNA is TGTGCCAGCTCACCTCAGGTCAGGGATGAGCAGTTCTTC. Encoded protein: CASSPQVRDEQFF.

This chain uses TRBV7-9 with TRBJ1-2; D not resolved. CDR1 and CDR2 from the germline V gene are SEHNR and FQNEAQ (reference sequence). The CDR3 consists of 15 residues. Trimming removed 1 base from V and 4 bases from J, with 13 bases in between. The chain's CDR3 is CASSLEGGGLYGYTF. CDR3 in DNA: TGTGCCAGCAGCTTAGAAGGTGGTGGACTCTATGGCTACACCTTC.

V usage is TRBV5-4 and J usage is TRBJ1-2, with TRBD1 matching 8 bases. This CDR3 is 13 amino acids long. Trimming at V came to 2 bases and at J to 7 bases, leaving 4 bases not matched to a gene. Germline assignment: CDR1 SGHNT and CDR2 YYREEE (reference sequence). The CDR3 DNA reads as TGTGCCAGCAGCTTACAGGGGGTTTCTGGCTACACCTTC. Encoded protein: CASSLQGVSGYTF.

This chain connects TRBV9 to TRBJ1-3, with TRBD1 matching over 7 bases. The CDR3 consists of 14 residues. Germline lookup yields CDR1 SGDLS and CDR2 YYNGEE. V dropped 4 bases and J dropped 7; count of bases not matched to a gene: 8. CDR3 nucleotides: TGTGCCAGCAGCTCACAGACAGGGCAGAACACCATATATTTT. Protein sequence: CASSSQTGQNTIYF.

This clone was seen a few times. The V gene is TRBV6-2 or TRBV6-3, the J gene TRBJ2-7, with D maybe TRBD2 (5 bases). Trimming took 2 bases from V and 3 from J, leaving 14 bases between them. Germline assignment: CDR1 MNHEY and CDR2 SVGEGT. The CDR3 spans 15 residues. Here the CDR3 reads CASSYREGAIYEQYV. The DNA for the CDR3 is TGTGCCAGCAGTTACCGGGAAGGCGCAATCTACGAGCAGTACGTC.

V is TRBV5-4 and J is TRBJ2-1; 7 nucleotides agree with TRBD2. V lost 5 bases and J lost 5; bases outside the gene matches: 4. The CDR3 contains 13 residues. CDR1 SGHNT and CDR2 YYREEE come from the germline V gene (reference sequence). CDR3 residues: CASSPTSDNEQFF. The CDR3 DNA is TGTGCCAGCAGTCCAACTAGCGACAATGAGCAGTTCTTC.